The clone carrying this T cell receptor beta chain is medium-sized by share. Its cognate antigen is unknown. The CDR3 contains 16 residues. With V trimmed by 4 bases and J by 1 base, 10 bases remained unmatched. In germline, CDR1 is SGHRS, CDR2 YFSETQ. This entry is derived from a study of CD4 T cell repertoires in COVID-19. Antigen-reactive proliferating T cell lines came from CFSE-labeled cells given autologous monocytes and SARS-CoV-2 spike or nucleoprotein. These patients had recovered from COVID-19 ranging mild to severe. Sequencing used immunoSEQ multiplex PCR; TCRdb keeps in-frame clones, though not all of them. The sample carries approximately 1,400 clones, around 15% recorded once.

V and J are TRBV5-1 and TRBJ2-7; TRBD2 agrees at 8 bases. This material consisted of central memory CD4+ T cells, cultured in vitro, taken after recovery from COVID-19. The sequence was collected from a human donor who had COVID-19. As DNA, the CDR3 is TGCGCCAGCAGCATACGAGCAGGCGGGGGGTCCTACGAGCAGTACTTC. It yields the protein CASSIRAGGGSYEQYF.